Below, 17 T cell receptor beta chains from the same sample are listed, as sequenced in a study of shared clonotypes between healthy human individuals. Sequencing used immunoSEQ multiplex PCR; TCRdb keeps in-frame clones, though not all of them. The sample shows over a million clones, about 96% of them seen only once. Sequences were obtained from naive CD4+ T cells sorted from blood. Subset of the sample: CD45RA+ positively selected. These receptors were collected from a man aged 25 to 45 in good health.

As for this clone: This sample includes further DNA sequences coding for the same CDR3. The V and J genes are TRBV5-4 and TRBJ2-5, with 8 bases aligning to TRBD2. In germline, CDR1 is SGHNT, CDR2 YYREEE (reference sequence). V lost 2 bases to trimming and J lost 1 base; unmatched junction nucleotides: 1. The CDR3 sequence is 14 residues long. The DNA of the CDR3 is TGTGCCAGCAGCTTAGCGGGAGTCCAAGAGACCCAGTACTTC. Translated, it gives CASSLAGVQETQYF.

As to this clone: Distinct nucleotide sequences in the sample also encode this CDR3. The chain couples TRBV5-4 to TRBJ2-1; possible D gene TRBD2, 5 bases. Germline values: CDR1 SGHNT, CDR2 YYREEE (reference sequence). The V end lost 0 bases, the J end lost 6 bases, and 10 bases lay between the germline ends. The CDR3 extends over 14 amino acids. The CDR3 here is CASSLVGSFNEQFF. In DNA, the CDR3 is TGTGCCAGCAGCTTGGTGGGGAGCTTCAATGAGCAGTTCTTC.

The V call is TRBV7-3, the J call TRBJ1-1; D ambiguous. CDR1 and CDR2 from the germline V gene are SGHTA and FQGTGA. The CDR3 totals 13 residues. The V and J ends lost 5 bases and 1 base respectively, with 8 bases between them. CDR3 sequence: CASSARGNTEAFF. The CDR3 region has the DNA TGTGCCAGCAGCGCCCGGGGGAACACTGAAGCTTTCTTT.

CDR3 loop: CASTLSLNTEAFF. Here the CDR3 DNA reads TGTGCCAGCACTCTCAGCCTGAACACTGAAGCTTTCTTT. The chain combines TRBV7-9 with TRBJ1-1, with D uncertain. V lost 7 bases and J lost 0, with 9 bases in between. Germline V gene lookup returns CDR1 SEHNR and CDR2 FQNEAQ (reference sequence). The CDR3 loop spans 13 amino acids.

This chain joins TRBV10-1 and TRBJ2-1; a possible D gene is TRBD1 (6 bases). Germline values: CDR1 WNHNN, CDR2 SYGVQD (reference sequence). The ends were cut back, 3 bases at V and 5 bases at J, with 14 bases in the middle. There are 15 residues in the CDR3. For the CDR3, the DNA is TGCGCCAGCAGTGATTTCCGGGACAAGCACAATGAGCAGTTCTTC. This translates into CASSDFRDKHNEQFF.

The V and J genes are TRBV5-6 and TRBJ2-4; TRBD2 matches at 9 bases. In germline, CDR1 is SGHDT, CDR2 YYEEEE. With V trimmed by 0 bases and J by 4 bases, 5 bases remained unmatched. This CDR3 spans 16 amino acids. The DNA for the CDR3 is TGTGCCAGCAGCTTGGGACTAGCGGAAAATAAAAACATTCAGTACTTC. It is translated as CASSLGLAENKNIQYF.

The chain has TRBV4-3 and TRBJ2-7; weak D call: TRBD2 (5 bases). The CDR3 loop spans 17 amino acids. CDR1 and CDR2 from the germline V gene are LGHNA and YSLEER. Trimming pared 1 base from V and 9 bases from J, leaving 25 bases between. The CDR3 DNA reads TGCGCCAGCAGCCAAGTAACCCCAGGAGGACTCCCGACCGTGCAGTACTTC. It translates to CASSQVTPGGLPTVQYF.

The genes are TRBV9 and TRBJ2-7; D possibly corresponds to TRBD2 (5 bases). The CDR3 is made up of 14 amino acids. CDR1 is SGDLS and CDR2 is YYNGEE in the germline V gene. Trimming removed 0 bases from V and 6 bases from J, with 13 bases in between. CDR3 residues: CASSVAGISGEQYF. The CDR3, as DNA: TGTGCCAGCAGCGTAGCGGGGATCTCCGGCGAGCAGTACTTC.

The chain employs TRBV18 and TRBJ2-1, with TRBD2 matching 9 bases. The CDR3 is 17 residues long. Germline V gene sequence: CDR1 KGHSH, CDR2 LQKENI. The V gene end was trimmed by 3 bases and the J gene end by 9 bases; junction bases not matched to a gene: 15. CDR3 region: CASSPDLAGALRGEQFF. The CDR3 coding sequence is TGTGCCAGCTCACCCGACTTAGCGGGAGCCCTCAGGGGTGAGCAGTTCTTC.

This rearrangement joins TRBV28 to TRBJ2-7; tentatively, D is TRBD2 (7 bases). In germline, CDR1 is MDHEN, CDR2 SYDVKM. The CDR3 consists of 16 residues. The V and J ends lost 6 bases and 7 bases respectively, with 25 bases between them. Written as DNA, the CDR3 is TGTGCCAGCAGAATTAGTTCTTCAGGGGCAGCGGGGGAGCAGTACTTC. Amino acid sequence: CASRISSSGAAGEQYF.

CDR3 amino acids: CASSAIRSQGTEQYF. The CDR3, as DNA: TGCGCCAGCAGCGCAATACGTTCCCAGGGGACCGAGCAGTACTTC. This rearrangement joins TRBV5-1 to TRBJ2-7, with a tentative D call TRBD1 (6 bases). V was pared by 4 bases and J by 6 bases, with 20 bases between. This CDR3 spans 15 amino acids. Germline V gene data show CDR1 as SGHRS and CDR2 as YFSETQ. The variable domain in full, with the rest retrieved from reference TRBV5-1 and TRBJ2-7, is KAGVTQTPRYLIKTRGQQVTLSCSPISGHRSVSWYQQTPGQGLQFLFEYFSETQRNKGNFPGRFSGRQFSNSRSEMNVSTLELGDSALYLCASSAIRSQGTEQYFGPGTRLTVT.

This chain links TRBV6-5 with TRBJ2-7; no definite D call. Germline V CDR1 and CDR2: MNHEY, SVGAGI. The germline V and J ends were trimmed by 0 bases and 5 bases, with 17 bases remaining between them. The CDR3 is 16 residues long. CDR3 region: CASSYSIIKKGHEQYF. CDR3 nucleotide sequence: TGTGCCAGCAGTTACTCGATCATTAAGAAGGGCCACGAGCAGTACTTC.

The chain couples TRBV6-6 to TRBJ2-5, with 12 positions matching TRBD2. This CDR3 spans 15 amino acids. With 10 bases clipped from V and 2 bases from J, the junction kept 8 bases outside the gene matches. Germline V gives CDR1 MNHNY, CDR2 SVGAGI (reference sequence). The CDR3 sequence is CATARGTSGQETQYF. For the CDR3, the DNA is TGTGCCACCGCCAGGGGGACTAGCGGGCAAGAGACCCAGTACTTC.

CDR3 in amino acids: CASSGWVVYEQYF. CDR3 in DNA: TGTGCCAGCAGTGGGTGGGTAGTGTACGAGCAGTACTTC. This chain connects TRBV2 to TRBJ2-7; D not certain. The CDR3 is 13 amino acids. The V end lost 4 bases, the J end lost 4 bases, and 11 bases lay between the germline ends. Germline CDR1 is SNHLY and CDR2 is FYNNEI.

The chain is built from TRBV5-6 and TRBJ2-1; the match to TRBD2 covers 13 bases. Germline loops: CDR1 SGHDT, CDR2 YYEEEE. The CDR3 sequence is 16 residues long. The V segment lost 0 bases and the J segment 7 bases; nucleotides outside the gene matches: 4. The CDR3 sequence is CASSLGTSGSYNEQFF. The CDR3 DNA follows: TGTGCCAGCAGCTTGGGGACTAGCGGGAGTTATAATGAGCAGTTCTTC.

The genes are TRBV9 and TRBJ1-4, with 8 bases fitting TRBD1. V shed 0 bases, J shed 10 bases, and the junction held 5 bases outside the gene matches. CDR3 length: 14 amino acids. Looked up from germline, CDR1 is SGDLS and CDR2 is YYNGEE. The CDR3 protein is CASSVGTGPVKLFF. CDR3 in DNA: TGTGCCAGCAGCGTAGGGACAGGGCCCGTAAAACTGTTTTTT.

The chain employs TRBV28 and TRBJ2-1, with 11 bases fitting TRBD2. Germline V gives CDR1 MDHEN, CDR2 SYDVKM. This CDR3 comprises 12 residues. Germline trimming cut 8 bases from V and 15 bases from J; bases unmatched to any gene: 9. CDR3 bases: TGTGCCAGCTTTACTACCGGGACTAGCGGGTTCTTC. This translates into CASFTTGTSGFF. Drawing the rest from reference TRBV28 and TRBJ2-1, the complete variable domain is DVKVTQSSRYLVKRTGEKVFLECVQDMDHENMFWYRQDPGLGLRLIYFSYDVKMKEKGDIPEGYSVSREKKERFSLILESASTNQTSMYLCASFTTGTSGFFGPGTRLTVL.